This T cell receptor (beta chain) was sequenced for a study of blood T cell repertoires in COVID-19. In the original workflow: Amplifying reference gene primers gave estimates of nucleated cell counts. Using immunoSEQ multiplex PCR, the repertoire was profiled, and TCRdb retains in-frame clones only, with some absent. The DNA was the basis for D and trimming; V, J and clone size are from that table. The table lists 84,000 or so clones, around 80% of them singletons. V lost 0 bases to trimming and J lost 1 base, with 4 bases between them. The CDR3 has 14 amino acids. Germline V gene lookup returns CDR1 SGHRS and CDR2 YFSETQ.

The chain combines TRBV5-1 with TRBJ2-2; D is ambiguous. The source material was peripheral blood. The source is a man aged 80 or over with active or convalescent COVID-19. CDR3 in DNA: TGCGCCAGCAGCTTGGACGGGAACACCGGGGAGCTGTTTTTT. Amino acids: CASSLDGNTGELFF.